The text below deals with one T cell receptor (beta chain). This sample was included in a study of blood T cell repertoires in COVID-19. Study-level information: COVID-19 samples collected from the United States, Italy and Spain covered acute and convalescent phases. Nucleic acid was either cDNA or gDNA, and it came from T cells, B-cell-depleted T cells, or PBMCs.

Original data processing: Nucleated cell number was recorded as an estimate derived from reference gene primer amplification. Repertoires were generated with immunoSEQ multiplex PCR, while TCRdb's copy carries only in-frame clones and drops some. V, J and clone size were drawn from that table, and D and trimming were deduced from the DNA. The data contain 150,000 to 200,000 clones, approximately 88% of them seen just once; the ten biggest clones take up about 5%. Sequencing was performed on peripheral blood. The TCR sequence derives from a human donor in a cohort sampled during active COVID-19.

In DNA form, the CDR3 reads TGTGCCAGCTCACTTGGAGACAGGGGACTCACAGATACGCAGTATTTT. Translating it yields CASSLGDRGLTDTQYF. The chain links TRBV18 to TRBJ2-3; TRBD1 aligns across 8 bases. CDR1 KGHSH and CDR2 LQKENI come from the germline V gene. V was pared by 4 bases and J by 2 bases, with 8 bases of the junction left unmatched. This CDR3 is built from 16 residues.